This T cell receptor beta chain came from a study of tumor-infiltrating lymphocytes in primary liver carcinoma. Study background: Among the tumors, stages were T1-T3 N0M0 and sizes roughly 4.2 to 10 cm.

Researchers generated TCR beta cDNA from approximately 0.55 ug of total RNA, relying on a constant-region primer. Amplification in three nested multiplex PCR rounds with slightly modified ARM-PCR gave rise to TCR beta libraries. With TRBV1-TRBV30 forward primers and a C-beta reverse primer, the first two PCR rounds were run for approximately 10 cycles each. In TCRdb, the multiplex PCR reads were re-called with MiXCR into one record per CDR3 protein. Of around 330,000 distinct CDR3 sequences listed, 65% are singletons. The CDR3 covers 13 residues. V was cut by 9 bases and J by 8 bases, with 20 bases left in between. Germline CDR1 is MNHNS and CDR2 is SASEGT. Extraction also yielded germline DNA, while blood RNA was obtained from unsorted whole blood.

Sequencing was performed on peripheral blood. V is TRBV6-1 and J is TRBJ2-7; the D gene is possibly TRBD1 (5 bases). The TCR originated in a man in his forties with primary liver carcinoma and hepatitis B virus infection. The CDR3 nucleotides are TGTGCCAGTAGAAGGGGCTCTTCGGGCAAGCAGTACTTC. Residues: CASRRGSSGKQYF.